What follows are 17 T cell receptor beta chains derived from one specimen sequenced in a study of T cells in Graves' hyperthyroidism and ophthalmopathy. RNA transcripts provided the source from which TCR beta CDR3 regions were amplified. The study used the HTBI primer set for a first-round RT-PCR of the TCR CDR3. TCRdb reprocessed the multiplex PCR reads with MiXCR, giving one entry per CDR3 protein. Of 250,000 to 300,000 distinct CDR3 sequences in the sample, about 13% are singletons; the top ten hold 7.9%. The sequencing input was blood. These receptors were obtained from a middle-aged woman with Graves' hyperthyroidism.

On this clonotype: This may come from a read error, since a much larger clone is one base off. The genes are TRBV6-1 and TRBJ1-2; TRBD1 agrees at 9 bases. The CDR3 contains 13 residues. Germline lookup yields CDR1 MNHNS and CDR2 SASEGT. CDR3 amino acids: CASRTTGGTGCTF. CDR3 bases: TGTGCCAGCAGAACTACAGGGGGCACTGGCTGCACCTTC.

This clonotype was seen a handful of times. The chain carries TRBV10-3 and TRBJ1-2; D is possibly TRBD1 (5 bases). CDR1 ENHRY and CDR2 SYGVKD come from the germline V gene. CDR3 length: 14 residues. Trimming removed 3 bases at V and 2 bases at J, with 10 bases between. CDR3 coding DNA: TGTGCCATCAGTGAAGGGGCCAGAAACTATGGCTACACCTTC. Protein sequence: CAISEGARNYGYTF.

This clonotype was found many times. J is TRBJ1-5 and V is TRBV3-1; D ambiguous. The germline V gene encodes CDR1 LGHDT and CDR2 YNNKEL (reference sequence). Trimming left V 0 bases short and J 7 bases short, with 13 bases between. The CDR3 spans 15 residues. CDR3 residues: CASSQDSTVGQPQHF. The CDR3 nucleotides are TGTGCCAGCAGCCAAGATTCGACGGTGGGGCAGCCCCAGCATTTT.

The rearrangement links TRBV7-9 to TRBJ2-2, with TRBD1 matching over 7 bases. The germline gives CDR1 SEHNR, CDR2 FQNEAQ (reference sequence). There are 15 residues in the CDR3. The V and J ends lost 5 bases and 2 bases, in that order; junction bases with no gene match: 5. The CDR3 bases are TGTGCCAGCAGCCATACAGGGGAAAACACCGGGGAGCTGTTTTTT. Protein: CASSHTGENTGELFF.

This clonotype has ten or more counts. This chain's CDR3 is CASRGGDSPLHF. The DNA for the CDR3 is TGTGCCAGCAGAGGGGGCGATTCACCCCTCCACTTT. V usage is TRBV27 and J usage is TRBJ1-6; 7 bases align to TRBD1. V dropped 6 bases and J dropped 8; count of bases not matched to a gene: 1. The germline V gene has CDR1 MNHEY and CDR2 SMNVEV (reference sequence). CDR3 size: 12 residues.

V is TRBV6-5 and J is TRBJ2-1; 7 bases agree with TRBD2. Looked up from germline, CDR1 is MNHEY and CDR2 is SVGAGI. The CDR3 is 16 residues long. J lost 2 bases, V lost 2 bases, and 6 bases had no gene match. CDR3 in amino acids: CASSYGGSGTYNEQFF. For the CDR3, the DNA is TGTGCCAGCAGTTACGGGGGGAGCGGGACCTACAATGAGCAGTTCTTC.

In its sample, this clonotype was seen a few times. The chain is built from TRBV24-1 and TRBJ1-5; tentatively, D is TRBD1 (6 bases). The CDR3 runs to 15 residues. Trimming shortened V by 9 bases and J by 5 bases, and 19 bases separated the two germline ends. Per germline, CDR1 KGHDR and CDR2 SFDVKD. The CDR3 nucleotides are TGTGCCACCCAAGACAGGCTGGGCCATCATCAGCCCCAGCATTTT. Translation: CATQDRLGHHQPQHF.

The chain employs TRBV7-2 and TRBJ2-7, with D uncertain. V was pared by 1 base and J by 1 base, with 8 bases between. CDR1 SGHTA and CDR2 FQGNSA come from the germline V gene. The CDR3 covers 14 residues. The CDR3: CASSLVSQSYEQYF. CDR3 DNA: TGTGCCAGCAGCTTAGTCAGCCAGTCCTACGAGCAGTACTTC.

This clonotype was recorded many times. The chain carries TRBV2 and TRBJ1-6; D gene ambiguous. The CDR3 is 13 residues long. The V gene's germline CDR1 is SNHLY and CDR2 FYNNEI. V was clipped by 8 bases and J by 11 bases, with 16 bases between them. CDR3 in amino acids: CASGRRIATPLHF. In DNA, the CDR3 is TGTGCCAGCGGGCGGAGGATCGCTACACCCCTCCACTTT.

This clonotype was seen ten or more times. This chain connects TRBV27 to TRBJ1-2; D is undetermined. Trimming pared 3 bases from V and 5 bases from J, leaving 16 bases between. Germline lookup yields CDR1 MNHEY and CDR2 SMNVEV (reference sequence). The CDR3 extends over 15 amino acids. CDR3 sequence: CASSLDWRARYGYTF. For the CDR3, the DNA is TGTGCCAGCAGTTTGGATTGGAGGGCTCGATATGGCTACACCTTC.

This clonotype has a handful of counts. V usage is TRBV20-1 and J usage is TRBJ2-3, with TRBD2 matching 12 bases. This CDR3 is 14 amino acids long. Losses at the gene ends were 6 bases for V and 6 bases for J; bases not matched to a gene: 7. CDR1 and CDR2 from the germline V gene are DFQATT and SNEGSKA (reference sequence). CDR3 DNA: TGCAGTGCGCCGACTAGCGGGAGATCCGATACGCAGTATTTT. As protein: CSAPTSGRSDTQYF.

The chain joins TRBV7-9 to TRBJ2-1, with TRBD2 identical over 12 bases. The germline gives CDR1 SEHNR, CDR2 FQNEAQ (reference sequence). This CDR3 is 18 amino acids long. Germline trimming cut 2 bases from V and 5 bases from J; bases unmatched to any gene: 10. The CDR3 reads CASSLKFRLAGENNEQFF. The CDR3 DNA follows: TGTGCCAGCAGCTTAAAGTTTAGACTAGCGGGAGAGAACAATGAGCAGTTCTTC.

This clonotype was counted ten times or more. The V and J genes are TRBV6-2 or TRBV6-3 and TRBJ2-2, with 8 positions matching TRBD2. From germline, CDR1 is MNHEY and CDR2 SVGEGT. The junction had 5 bases not matched to a gene; V was cut back by 2 bases and J by 0 bases. The CDR3 totals 17 residues. The CDR3 protein is CASSYRSGGTNTGELFF. The CDR3 DNA sequence: TGTGCCAGCAGTTACAGGAGCGGGGGTACGAACACCGGGGAGCTGTTTTTT.

This clonotype was counted ten times or more. CDR3 protein: CASSQGDRQNEQYF. Here the CDR3 DNA reads TGTGCCAGCAGCCAAGGTGACCGACAGAACGAGCAGTACTTC. The genes are TRBV3-1 and TRBJ2-7; D may be TRBD1 (5 bases). The V end was cut by 1 base, the J end by 5 bases, with 12 bases between. CDR3 length: 14 residues. The germline V gene encodes CDR1 LGHDT and CDR2 YNNKEL (reference sequence).

This clonotype appeared many times. V usage is TRBV12-3 or TRBV12-4 and J usage is TRBJ2-1; perhaps D is TRBD1 or TRBD2 (5 bases each). CDR3 length: 16 residues. V was cut by 7 bases and J by 6 bases, with 22 bases left in between. The CDR3 coding sequence is TGTGCCAGCAACTCTGTCCCGACGCCCGGGACCAATGAGCAGTTCTTC. Translating it yields CASNSVPTPGTNEQFF.

This clonotype has just one count. The V call is TRBV29-1, the J call TRBJ1-1; 7 nucleotides align to TRBD1. CDR1 is SQVTM, CDR2 ANQGSEA, per germline. This CDR3 region has 13 residues. Trimming cost V 6 bases and J 4 bases; bases outside gene matches: 8. For the CDR3, the DNA is TGCAGCGTGGTTAACAGGGGTGGCACTGAAGCTTTCTTT. Translation gives CSVVNRGGTEAFF.

CDR3 DNA: TGCAGTGCTAGAGAGGGGGGCTGGGAGGGCTACACCTTC. Residues: CSAREGGWEGYTF. The chain is built from TRBV20-1 and TRBJ1-2; tentatively, D is TRBD1 (6 bases). V lost 0 bases and J 8 bases, leaving 13 bases between the germline ends. This CDR3 region has 13 residues. Per the germline V gene, CDR1 is DFQATT and CDR2 is SNEGSKA (reference sequence).